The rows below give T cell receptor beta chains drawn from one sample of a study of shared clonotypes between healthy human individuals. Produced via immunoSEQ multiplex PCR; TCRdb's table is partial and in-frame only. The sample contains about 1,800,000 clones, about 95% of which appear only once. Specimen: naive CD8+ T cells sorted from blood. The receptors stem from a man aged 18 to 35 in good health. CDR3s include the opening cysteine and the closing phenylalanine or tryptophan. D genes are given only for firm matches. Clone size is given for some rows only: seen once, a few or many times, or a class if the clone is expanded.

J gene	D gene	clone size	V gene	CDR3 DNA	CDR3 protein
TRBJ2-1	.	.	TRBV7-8	TGTGCCAGCAGCTTATTGTACAATGAGCAGTTCTTC	CASSLLYNEQFF
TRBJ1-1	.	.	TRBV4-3	TGCGCCAGCAGCCGGGGCCCGCGCACTGAAGCTTTCTTT	CASSRGPRTEAFF
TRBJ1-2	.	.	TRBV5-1	TGCGCCAGCAGCTTACTTGGGCAGGACTATGGCTACACCTTC	CASSLLGQDYGYTF
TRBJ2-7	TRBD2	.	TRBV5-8	TGTGCCAGCAGGTTCGGAGAAGGCTTCGGGGGGGAGCAGTACTTC	CASRFGEGFGGEQYF
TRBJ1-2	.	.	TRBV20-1	TGCAGTGCTAAACAAAACTATGGCTACACCTTC	CSAKQNYGYTF
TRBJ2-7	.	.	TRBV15	TGTGCCACCAGCAGAGACGGGGAGGCGGGGTACGAGCAGTACTTC	CATSRDGEAGYEQYF
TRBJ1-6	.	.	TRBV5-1	TGCGCCAGCAGCTTGGATACGGGAGGGTTTCATAATTCACCCCTCCACTTT	CASSLDTGGFHNSPLHF
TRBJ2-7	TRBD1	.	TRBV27	TGTGCCAGCAGTTTGGGACAGGGGGCGCTACCTACCTACGAGCAGTACTTC	CASSLGQGALPTYEQYF
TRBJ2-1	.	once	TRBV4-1	TGCGCCAGCAGCCCCCAACCAGGACACTCCTACAATGAGCAGTTCTTC	CASSPQPGHSYNEQFF
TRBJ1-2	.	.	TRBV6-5	TGTGCCAGCACCCTTGACTATGGCTACACCTTC	CASTLDYGYTF
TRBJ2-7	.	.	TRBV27	TGTGCCAGCAGTTTATCCTCGCGGGGGCTAGGCGAGCAGTACTTC	CASSLSSRGLGEQYF
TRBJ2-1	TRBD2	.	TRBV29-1	TGCAGCGTTGAAGACTATGGGCTAGCGGGAGGGTACAATGAGCAGTTCTTC	CSVEDYGLAGGYNEQFF
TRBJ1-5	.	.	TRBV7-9	TGTGCCAGCAGCTTGTCCCAACAGCCCCAGCATTTT	CASSLSQQPQHF
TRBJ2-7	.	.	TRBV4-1	TGCGCCAGCAGCCAAGGTCCAGCGGGGACAACTGGGGAGCAGTACTTC	CASSQGPAGTTGEQYF
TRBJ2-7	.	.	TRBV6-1	TGTGCCAGCAGCTGGACAGTTTCCTACGAGCAGTACTTC	CASSWTVSYEQYF
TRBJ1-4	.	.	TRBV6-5	TGTGCCAGCGGGGACCGGTCAACTAATGAAAAACTGTTTTTT	CASGDRSTNEKLFF
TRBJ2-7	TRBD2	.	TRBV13	TGTGCCAGCAGCTTAGAGCTAGCGGGACGGTACGAGCAGTACTTC	CASSLELAGRYEQYF